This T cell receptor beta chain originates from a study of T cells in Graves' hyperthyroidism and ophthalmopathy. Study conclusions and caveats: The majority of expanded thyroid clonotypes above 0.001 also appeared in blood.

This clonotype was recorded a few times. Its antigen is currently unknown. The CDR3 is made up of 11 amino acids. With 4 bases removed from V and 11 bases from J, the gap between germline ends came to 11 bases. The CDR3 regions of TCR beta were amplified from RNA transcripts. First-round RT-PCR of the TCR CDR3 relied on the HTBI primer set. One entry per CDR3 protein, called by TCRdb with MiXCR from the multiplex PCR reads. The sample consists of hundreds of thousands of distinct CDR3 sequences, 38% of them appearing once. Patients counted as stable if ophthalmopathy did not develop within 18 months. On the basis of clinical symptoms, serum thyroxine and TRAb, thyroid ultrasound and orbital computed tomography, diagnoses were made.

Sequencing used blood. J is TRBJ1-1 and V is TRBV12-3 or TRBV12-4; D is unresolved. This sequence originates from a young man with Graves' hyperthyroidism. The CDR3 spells CASSSGPFAFF. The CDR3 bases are TGTGCCAGCAGTTCAGGACCTTTTGCTTTCTTT.